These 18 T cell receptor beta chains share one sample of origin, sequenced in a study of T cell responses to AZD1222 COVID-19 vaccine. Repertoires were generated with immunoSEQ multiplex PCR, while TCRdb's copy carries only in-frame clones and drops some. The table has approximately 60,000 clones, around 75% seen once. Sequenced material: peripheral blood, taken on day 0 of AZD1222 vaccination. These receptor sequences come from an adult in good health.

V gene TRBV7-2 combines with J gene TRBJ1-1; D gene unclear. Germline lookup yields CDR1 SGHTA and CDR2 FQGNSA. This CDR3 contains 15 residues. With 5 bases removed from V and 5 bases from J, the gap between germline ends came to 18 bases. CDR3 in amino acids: CASSRFFKAGTEAFF. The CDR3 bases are TGTGCCAGCAGCCGGTTTTTCAAGGCGGGGACTGAAGCTTTCTTT.

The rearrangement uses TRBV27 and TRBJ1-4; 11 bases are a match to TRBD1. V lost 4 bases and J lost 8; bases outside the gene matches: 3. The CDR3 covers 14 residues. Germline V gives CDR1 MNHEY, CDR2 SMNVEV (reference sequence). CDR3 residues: CASSSGTGGEKLFF. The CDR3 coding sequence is TGTGCCAGCAGTTCCGGGACAGGGGGGGAAAAACTGTTTTTT.

The CDR3 nucleotides read TGTGCCAGCAGTGAAAGGTCCACTGGGACTTCACCCCTCCACTTT. It specifies CASSERSTGTSPLHF. The V gene is TRBV6-1, the J gene TRBJ1-6; the D gene is possibly TRBD1 (5 bases). Per the germline V gene, CDR1 is MNHNS and CDR2 is SASEGT. The CDR3 extends over 15 amino acids. Deletions cut 2 bases from V and 9 bases from J, with 14 bases between.

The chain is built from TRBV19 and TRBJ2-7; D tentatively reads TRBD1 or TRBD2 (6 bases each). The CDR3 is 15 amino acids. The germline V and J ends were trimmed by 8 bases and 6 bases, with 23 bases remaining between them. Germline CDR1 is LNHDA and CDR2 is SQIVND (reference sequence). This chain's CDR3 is CASLGGSGQFGEQYF. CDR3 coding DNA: TGTGCCAGTTTGGGGGGATCCGGACAGTTTGGCGAGCAGTACTTC.

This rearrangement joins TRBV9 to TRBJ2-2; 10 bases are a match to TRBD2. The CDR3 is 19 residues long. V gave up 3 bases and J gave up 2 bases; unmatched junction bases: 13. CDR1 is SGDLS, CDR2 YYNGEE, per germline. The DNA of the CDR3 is TGTGCCAGCAGCGCTTCCCTCCGTTTAGCGGGGGGAAACACCGGGGAGCTGTTTTTT. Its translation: CASSASLRLAGGNTGELFF.

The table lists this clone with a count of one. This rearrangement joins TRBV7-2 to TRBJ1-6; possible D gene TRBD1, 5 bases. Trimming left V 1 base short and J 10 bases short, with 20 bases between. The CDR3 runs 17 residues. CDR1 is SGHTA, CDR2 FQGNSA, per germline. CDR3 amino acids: CASSLDQVGARDSPLHF. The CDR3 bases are TGTGCCAGCAGCTTAGATCAGGTCGGGGCGAGGGACTCACCCCTCCACTTT.

CDR3 DNA sequence: TGTGCCAGCAGCGTAGGGAGGGGCAGCTCCTACGAGCAGTACTTC. Amino acid sequence: CASSVGRGSSYEQYF. The chain is built from TRBV9 and TRBJ2-7; perhaps TRBD2 as D (6 bases). Trimming shortened V by 0 bases and J by 0 bases, and 10 bases separated the two germline ends. This CDR3 region has 15 residues. Germline lookup yields CDR1 SGDLS and CDR2 YYNGEE.

The CDR3 region has the DNA TGTGCCAGCAGTTACGGGGGAGGTGGCTACGAGCAGTACTTC. This translates into CASSYGGGGYEQYF. The chain recombines TRBV6-2 or TRBV6-3 with TRBJ2-7, with D perhaps TRBD2 (6 bases). The V gene lost 2 bases and the J gene lost 3 bases, with 11 bases spanning the gap. Germline V lookup: CDR1 MNHEY, CDR2 SVGEGT. The CDR3 is 14 residues long.

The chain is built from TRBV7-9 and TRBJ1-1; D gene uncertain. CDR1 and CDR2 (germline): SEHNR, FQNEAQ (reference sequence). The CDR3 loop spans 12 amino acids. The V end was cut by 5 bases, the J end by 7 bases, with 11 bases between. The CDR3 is CASSPSGIEAFF. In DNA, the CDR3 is TGTGCCAGCAGCCCTTCTGGGATTGAAGCTTTCTTT.

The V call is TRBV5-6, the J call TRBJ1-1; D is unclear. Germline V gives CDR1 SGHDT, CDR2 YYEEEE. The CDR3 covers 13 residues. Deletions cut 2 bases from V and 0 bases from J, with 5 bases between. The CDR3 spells CASSLPMNTEAFF. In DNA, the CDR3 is TGTGCCAGCAGCTTACCCATGAACACTGAAGCTTTCTTT.

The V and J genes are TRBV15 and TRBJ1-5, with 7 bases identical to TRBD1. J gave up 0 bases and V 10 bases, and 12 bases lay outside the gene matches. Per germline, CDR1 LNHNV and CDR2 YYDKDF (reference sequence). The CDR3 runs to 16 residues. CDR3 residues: CAKSYYRGDSNQPQHF. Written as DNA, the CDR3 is TGTGCCAAATCCTACTACAGGGGCGATAGCAATCAGCCCCAGCATTTT.

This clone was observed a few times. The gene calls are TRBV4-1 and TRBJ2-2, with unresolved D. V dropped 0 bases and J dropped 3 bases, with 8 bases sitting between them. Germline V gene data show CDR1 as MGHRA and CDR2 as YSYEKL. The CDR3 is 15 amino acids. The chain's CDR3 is CASSQEAADTGELFF. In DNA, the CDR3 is TGCGCCAGCAGCCAAGAGGCGGCAGACACCGGGGAGCTGTTTTTT.

This chain's CDR3 is CASAGQQNTEAFF. DNA of the CDR3: TGTGCCAGCGCGGGACAGCAGAACACTGAAGCTTTCTTT. The V call is TRBV7-3, the J call TRBJ1-1, with 7 nucleotides matching TRBD1. V lost 8 bases and J lost 1; bases outside the gene matches: 4. Looked up from germline, CDR1 is SGHTA and CDR2 is FQGTGA. The CDR3 totals 13 residues.

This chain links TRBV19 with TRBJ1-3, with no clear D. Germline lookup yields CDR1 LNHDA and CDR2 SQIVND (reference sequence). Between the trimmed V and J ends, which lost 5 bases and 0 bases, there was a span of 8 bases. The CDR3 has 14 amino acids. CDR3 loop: CASSPHASGNTIYF. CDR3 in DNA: TGTGCCAGTAGTCCCCATGCCTCTGGAAACACCATATATTTT.

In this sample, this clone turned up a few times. The CDR3 is CASSRSSDQLFPNEKLFF. The CDR3 region has the DNA TGTGCCAGCAGCCGCTCGAGCGACCAGCTATTTCCTAATGAAAAACTGTTTTTT. The chain links TRBV14 to TRBJ1-4; no clear D gene. This CDR3 comprises 18 residues. The V gene lost 4 bases and the J gene lost 3 bases, with 21 bases spanning the gap. The germline V gene has CDR1 SGHDN and CDR2 FVKESK.

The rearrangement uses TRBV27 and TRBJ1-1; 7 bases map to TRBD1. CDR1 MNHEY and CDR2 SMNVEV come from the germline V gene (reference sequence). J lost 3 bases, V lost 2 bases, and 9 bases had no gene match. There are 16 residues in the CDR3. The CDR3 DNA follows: TGTGCCAGCAGTTTAGCCCTTGGAGGGGGCCACACTGAAGCTTTCTTT. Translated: CASSLALGGGHTEAFF.

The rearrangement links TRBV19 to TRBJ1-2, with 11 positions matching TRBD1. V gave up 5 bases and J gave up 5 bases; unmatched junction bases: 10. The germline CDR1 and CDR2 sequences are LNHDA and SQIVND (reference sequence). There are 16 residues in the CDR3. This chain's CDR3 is CASSPTTGTGGYGYTF. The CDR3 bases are TGTGCCAGTAGTCCAACCACCGGGACAGGGGGGTATGGCTACACCTTC.

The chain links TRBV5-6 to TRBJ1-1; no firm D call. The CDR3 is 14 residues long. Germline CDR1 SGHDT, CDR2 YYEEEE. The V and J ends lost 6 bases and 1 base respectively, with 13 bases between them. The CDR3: CASTRGLGNTEAFF. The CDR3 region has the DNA TGTGCCAGCACCAGAGGGCTGGGGAACACTGAAGCTTTCTTT.